Below are 2 T cell receptor beta chains sequenced from a single sample in a study of CXCR3-negative and CXCR3-positive naive CD8 T cells. The authors made the TRB cDNA libraries by 5' RACE using UMI labels. TCRdb reprocessed the 5' RACE reads, with one entry per CDR3 protein and no DNA. This sample's table has approximately 100,000 distinct CDR3 sequences. The sequenced sample consisted of naive CXCR3- CD8+ T cells from blood. Specified subset: CD45RO-CCR7+CD27+CD95- naive CD8+ T cells lacking CXCR3 (TNR3-). These receptors all come from a human donor in good health. Some clones in this sample may be carry-over from other donors' samples.

This chain joins TRBV27 and TRBJ1-5. The CDR3 length is 15 residues. The germline gives CDR1 MNHEY, CDR2 SMNVEV (reference sequence). CDR3 residues: CASSPHTDSNQPQHF.

The chain has TRBV5-5 and TRBJ2-1; TCRdb proposes TRBD2, but this gene call is untestable without DNA. This CDR3 is built from 17 residues. Germline V CDR1 and CDR2: SGHKS, YYEKEE (reference sequence). CDR3 region: CASSFGVAGGPYNEQFF.